A few counts support the clone carrying this T cell receptor (beta chain). Its specificity is unknown. This CDR3 region has 14 residues. Germline V gene data show CDR1 as SGHRS and CDR2 as YFSETQ. Trimming removed 4 bases at V and 0 bases at J, with 11 bases between. Primers used in a second PCR of about 7 to 12 cycles were a sample-barcoded 5' primer and a J-beta primer mix. A template-switch adaptor containing 12 random nucleotides labeled each cDNA molecule. TCRdb re-derived calls from the 5' RACE reads in MiXCR, one entry per CDR3 protein. This sample carries around 2 million distinct CDR3 sequences, 30% to 40% of them seen once, and the ten largest clones take roughly 24%. The data are from a study of blood T cells in healthy people across ages. General study results and limits: Diversity of TCR beta per million T cells declined in a roughly linear way with age. It was held that the diversity estimates obtained from one million T cells were underestimates.

What was sequenced was blood. This rearrangement joins TRBV5-1 to TRBJ2-7; unclear D gene. The origin of this receptor is a human donor in good health. The DNA for the CDR3 is TGCGCCAGCAGCAGGACGGCGGACTCCTACGAGCAGTACTTC. It translates to CASSRTADSYEQYF.